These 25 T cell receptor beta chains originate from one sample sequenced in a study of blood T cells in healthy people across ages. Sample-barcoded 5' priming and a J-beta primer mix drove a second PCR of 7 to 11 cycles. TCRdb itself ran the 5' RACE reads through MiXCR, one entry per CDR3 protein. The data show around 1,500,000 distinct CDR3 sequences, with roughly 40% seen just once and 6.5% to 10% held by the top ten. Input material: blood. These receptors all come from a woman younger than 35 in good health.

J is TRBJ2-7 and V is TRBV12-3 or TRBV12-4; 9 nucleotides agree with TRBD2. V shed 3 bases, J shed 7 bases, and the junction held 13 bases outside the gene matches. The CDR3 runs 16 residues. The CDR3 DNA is TGTGCCAGCAGTTTGATCTTGGGTAGCGGGAGTAATGAGCAGTACTTC. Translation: CASSLILGSGSNEQYF.

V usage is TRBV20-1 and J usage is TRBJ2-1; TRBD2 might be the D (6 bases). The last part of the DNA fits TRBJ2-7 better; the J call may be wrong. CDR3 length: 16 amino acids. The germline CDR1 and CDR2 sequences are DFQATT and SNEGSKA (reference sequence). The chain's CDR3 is CSATTRDGSSYNEQYF. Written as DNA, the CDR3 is TGCAGTGCTACAACCAGGGACGGGAGCTCCTACAATGAGCAGTACTTC.

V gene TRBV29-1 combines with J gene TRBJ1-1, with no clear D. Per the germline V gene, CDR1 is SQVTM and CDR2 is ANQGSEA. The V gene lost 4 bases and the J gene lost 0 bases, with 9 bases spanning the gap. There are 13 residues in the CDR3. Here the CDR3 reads CSVVTLMNTEAFF. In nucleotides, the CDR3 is TGCAGCGTTGTGACCCTCATGAACACTGAAGCTTTCTTT.

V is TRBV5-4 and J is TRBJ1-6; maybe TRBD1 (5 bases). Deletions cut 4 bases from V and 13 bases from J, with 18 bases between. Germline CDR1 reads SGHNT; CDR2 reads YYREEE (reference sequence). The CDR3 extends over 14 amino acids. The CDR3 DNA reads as TGTGCCAGCAGCCCACAGGTACTCCGAAGTCCCCTCCACTTT. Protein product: CASSPQVLRSPLHF.

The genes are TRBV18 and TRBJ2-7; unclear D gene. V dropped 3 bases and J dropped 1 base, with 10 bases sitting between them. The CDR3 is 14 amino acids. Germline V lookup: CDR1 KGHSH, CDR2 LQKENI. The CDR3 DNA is TGTGCCAGCTCACCCAGGAGCAGGTCCTACGAGCAGTACTTC. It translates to CASSPRSRSYEQYF.

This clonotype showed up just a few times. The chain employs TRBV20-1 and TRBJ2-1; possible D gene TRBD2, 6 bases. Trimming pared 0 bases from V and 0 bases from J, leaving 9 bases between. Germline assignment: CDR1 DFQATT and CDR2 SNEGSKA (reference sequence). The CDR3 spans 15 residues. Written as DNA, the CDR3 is TGCAGTGCTAGAGAGAGCGGGCTCTCCTACAATGAGCAGTTCTTC. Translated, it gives CSARESGLSYNEQFF.

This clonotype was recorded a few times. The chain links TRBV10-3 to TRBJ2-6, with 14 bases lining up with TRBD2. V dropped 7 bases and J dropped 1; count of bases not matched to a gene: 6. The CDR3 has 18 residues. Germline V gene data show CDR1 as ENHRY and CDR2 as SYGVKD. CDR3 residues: CAITDGLAGGSGANVLTF. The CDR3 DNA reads TGTGCCATCACCGATGGACTAGCGGGGGGATCTGGGGCCAACGTCCTGACTTTC.

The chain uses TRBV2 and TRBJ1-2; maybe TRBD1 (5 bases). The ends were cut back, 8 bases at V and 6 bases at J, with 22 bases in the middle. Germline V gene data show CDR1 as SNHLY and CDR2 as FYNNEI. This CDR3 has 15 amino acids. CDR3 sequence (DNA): TGTGCCAGCGCGGGGAACAGTCTATTAGGGGATGGCTACACCTTC. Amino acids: CASAGNSLLGDGYTF.

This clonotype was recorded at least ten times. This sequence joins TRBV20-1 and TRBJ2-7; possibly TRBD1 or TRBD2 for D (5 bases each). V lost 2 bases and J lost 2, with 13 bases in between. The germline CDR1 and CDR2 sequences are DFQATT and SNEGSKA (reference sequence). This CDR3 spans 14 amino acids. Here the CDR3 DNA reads TGCAGTGCTAGAATGACAGCCGGGGCCTACGAGCAGTACTTC. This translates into CSARMTAGAYEQYF.

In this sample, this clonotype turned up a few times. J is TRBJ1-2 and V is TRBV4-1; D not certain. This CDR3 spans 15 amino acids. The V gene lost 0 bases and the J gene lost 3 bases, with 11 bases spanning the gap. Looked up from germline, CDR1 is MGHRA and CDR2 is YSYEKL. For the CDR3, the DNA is TGCGCCAGCAGCCAAGATAGTATAGGGTACTATGGCTACACCTTC. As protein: CASSQDSIGYYGYTF.

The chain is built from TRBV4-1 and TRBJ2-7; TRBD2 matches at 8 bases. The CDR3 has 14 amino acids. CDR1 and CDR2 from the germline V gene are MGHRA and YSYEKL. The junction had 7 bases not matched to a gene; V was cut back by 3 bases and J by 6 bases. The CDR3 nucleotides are TGCGCCAGCAGCCAGGCTGGACTAGCCGGCGAGCAGTACTTC. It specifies CASSQAGLAGEQYF.

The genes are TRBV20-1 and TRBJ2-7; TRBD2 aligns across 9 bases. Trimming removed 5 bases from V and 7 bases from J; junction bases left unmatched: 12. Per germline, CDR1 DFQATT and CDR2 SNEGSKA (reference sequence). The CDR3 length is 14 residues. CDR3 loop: CSAADSGRSDEQYF. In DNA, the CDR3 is TGCAGTGCTGCGGATAGCGGGAGAAGCGATGAGCAGTACTTC.

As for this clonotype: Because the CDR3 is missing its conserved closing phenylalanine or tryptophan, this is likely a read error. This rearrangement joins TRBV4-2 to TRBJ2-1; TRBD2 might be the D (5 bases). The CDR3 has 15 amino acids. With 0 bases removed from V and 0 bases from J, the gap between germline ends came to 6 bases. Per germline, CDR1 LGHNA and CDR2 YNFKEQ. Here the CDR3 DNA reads TGTGCCAGCAGCCAAGAAGGGAGCTCCTACAATGAGCAGTTCTTA. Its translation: CASSQEGSSYNEQFL.

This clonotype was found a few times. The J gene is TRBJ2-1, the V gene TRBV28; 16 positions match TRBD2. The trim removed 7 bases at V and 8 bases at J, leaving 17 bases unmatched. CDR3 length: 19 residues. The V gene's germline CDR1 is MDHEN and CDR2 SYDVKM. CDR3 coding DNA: TGTGCCAGCACTCACTCAGCCGGGACTAGCGGGGGGGCGCTTGATGAGCAGTTCTTC. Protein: CASTHSAGTSGGALDEQFF.

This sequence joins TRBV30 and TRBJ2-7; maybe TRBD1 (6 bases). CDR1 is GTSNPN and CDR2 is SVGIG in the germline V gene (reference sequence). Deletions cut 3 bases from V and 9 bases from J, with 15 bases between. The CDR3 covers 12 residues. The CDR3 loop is CAWSQTQGAQYF. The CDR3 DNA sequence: TGTGCCTGGAGCCAGACACAGGGCGCGCAGTACTTC.

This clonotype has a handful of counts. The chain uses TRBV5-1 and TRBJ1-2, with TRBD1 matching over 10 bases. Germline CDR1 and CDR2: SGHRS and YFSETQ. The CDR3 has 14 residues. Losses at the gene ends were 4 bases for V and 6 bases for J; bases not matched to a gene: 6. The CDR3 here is CASSLKTGGDGYTF. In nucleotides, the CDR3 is TGCGCCAGCAGCCTAAAGACAGGGGGCGATGGCTACACCTTC.

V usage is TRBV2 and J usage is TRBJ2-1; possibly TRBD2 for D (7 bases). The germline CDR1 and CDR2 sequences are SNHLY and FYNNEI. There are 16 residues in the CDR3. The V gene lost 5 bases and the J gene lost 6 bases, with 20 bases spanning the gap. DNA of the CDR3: TGTGCCAGCAGTCCTGGGGGGGCGTACCGGGGCAATGAGCAGTTCTTC. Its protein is CASSPGGAYRGNEQFF. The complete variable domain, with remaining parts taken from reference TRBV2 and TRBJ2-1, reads EPEVTQTPSHQVTQMGQEVILRCVPISNHLYFYWYRQILGQKVEFLVSFYNNEISEKSEIFDDQFSVERPDGSNFTLKIRSTKLEDSAMYFCASSPGGAYRGNEQFFGPGTRLTVL.

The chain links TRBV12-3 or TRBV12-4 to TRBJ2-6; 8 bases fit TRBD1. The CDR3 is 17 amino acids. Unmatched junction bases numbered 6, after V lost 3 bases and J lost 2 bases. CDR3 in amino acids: CASSLQTGATGANVLTF. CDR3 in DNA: TGTGCCAGCAGTTTGCAGACAGGGGCTACTGGGGCCAACGTCCTGACTTTC.

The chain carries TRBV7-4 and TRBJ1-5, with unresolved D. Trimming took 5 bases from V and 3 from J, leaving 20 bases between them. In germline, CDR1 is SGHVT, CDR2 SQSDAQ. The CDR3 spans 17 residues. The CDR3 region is CASSPAGGKTINQPQHF. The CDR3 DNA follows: TGTGCCAGCAGCCCTGCCGGCGGGAAGACGATCAATCAGCCCCAGCATTTT.

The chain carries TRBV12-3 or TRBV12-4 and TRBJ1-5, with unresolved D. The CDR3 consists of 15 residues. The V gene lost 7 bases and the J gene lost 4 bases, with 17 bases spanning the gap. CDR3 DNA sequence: TGTGCCAGCAAAGACGCCGGACGGATTAATCAGCCCCAGCATTTT. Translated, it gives CASKDAGRINQPQHF.

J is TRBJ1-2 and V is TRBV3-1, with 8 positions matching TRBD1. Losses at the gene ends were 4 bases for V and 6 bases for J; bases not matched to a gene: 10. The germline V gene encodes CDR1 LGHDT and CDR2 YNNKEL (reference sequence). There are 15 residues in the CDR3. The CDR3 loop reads CASSRAQGGGDGYTF. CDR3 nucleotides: TGTGCCAGCAGCCGTGCACAGGGGGGAGGCGATGGCTACACCTTC.

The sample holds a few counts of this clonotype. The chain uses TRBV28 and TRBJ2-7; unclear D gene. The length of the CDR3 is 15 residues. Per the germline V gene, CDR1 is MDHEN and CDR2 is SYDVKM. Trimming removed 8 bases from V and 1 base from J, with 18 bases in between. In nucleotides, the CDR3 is TGTGCCAGCGGGCGGTACAGCTTAGTTTCCTACGAGCAGTACTTC. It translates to CASGRYSLVSYEQYF.

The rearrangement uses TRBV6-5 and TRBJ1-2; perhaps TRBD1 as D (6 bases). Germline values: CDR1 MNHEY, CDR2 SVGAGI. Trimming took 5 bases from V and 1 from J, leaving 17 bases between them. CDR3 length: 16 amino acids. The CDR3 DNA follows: TGTGCCAGCAGTCCAACCAGGGACAACTTTAACTATGGCTACACCTTC. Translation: CASSPTRDNFNYGYTF.

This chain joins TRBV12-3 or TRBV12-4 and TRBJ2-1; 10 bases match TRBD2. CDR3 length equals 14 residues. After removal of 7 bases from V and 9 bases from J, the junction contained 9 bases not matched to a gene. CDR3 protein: CASTPRAGGTEQFF. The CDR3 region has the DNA TGTGCCAGCACCCCAAGAGCGGGAGGGACTGAGCAGTTCTTC.

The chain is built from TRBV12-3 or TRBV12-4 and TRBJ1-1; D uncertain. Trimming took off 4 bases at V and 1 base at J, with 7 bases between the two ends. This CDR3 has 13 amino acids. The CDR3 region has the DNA TGTGCCAGCAGTTATAACACGAACACTGAAGCTTTCTTT. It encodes CASSYNTNTEAFF.